The source of this T cell receptor beta chain is a study of human T cells and chemical hapten exposure. This CDR3 contains 14 residues. The germline gives CDR1 SGHVS, CDR2 FQNEAQ. V lost 6 bases to trimming and J lost 3 bases, with 15 bases between them. Time point reported: pre-sensitization, week 0. The treatment here: therapeutic diphenylcyclopropenone sensitization with weekly scalp DPC. TCRdb re-called the RACE reads with MiXCR, one entry per CDR3 protein. The data show over 300,000 distinct CDR3 sequences, 4.5% to 5.5% seen once. This clonotype was counted many times. V and J are TRBV7-8 and TRBJ2-7; D is perhaps TRBD1 or TRBD2 (5 bases each). This sequence originates from a woman between 45 and 65 years old with alopecia areata. Some clones in this sample may be carry-over from other donors' samples. The specimen was whole blood, collected in connection with sensitization to the hapten diphenylcyclopropenone (DPC). The DNA for the CDR3 is TGTGCCAGCAGTCCGGGACCAGCTGACTACGAGCAGTACTTC. Residues: CASSPGPADYEQYF. Together with reference TRBV7-8 and TRBJ2-7, the CDR3 gives the full variable domain: GAGVSQSPRYKVAKRGQDVALRCDPISGHVSLFWYQQALGQGPEFLTYFQNEAQLDKSGLPSDRFFAERPEGSVSTLKIQRTQQEDSAVYLCASSPGPADYEQYFGPGTRLTVT.